The clone carrying this T cell receptor (beta chain) was picked up one time. The entry originates in a study of blood T cell repertoires in COVID-19. Using immunoSEQ multiplex PCR, the repertoire was profiled, and TCRdb retains in-frame clones only, with some absent. The sample contains 55,000 to 70,000 clones, approximately 86% of which appear only once. What was sequenced was peripheral blood. This receptor was obtained from a man in his 70s with acute or convalescent COVID-19.

For the CDR3, the DNA is TGTGCCAGCACCGAAAACAGGGGGGCCCCGAATACGCAGTATTTT. Translation gives CASTENRGAPNTQYF. The chain carries TRBV27 and TRBJ2-3, with TRBD1 identical over 8 bases. The length of the CDR3 is 15 residues. Germline loops: CDR1 MNHEY, CDR2 SMNVEV (reference sequence). Trimming at V came to 7 bases and at J to 7 bases, leaving 13 bases not matched to a gene.